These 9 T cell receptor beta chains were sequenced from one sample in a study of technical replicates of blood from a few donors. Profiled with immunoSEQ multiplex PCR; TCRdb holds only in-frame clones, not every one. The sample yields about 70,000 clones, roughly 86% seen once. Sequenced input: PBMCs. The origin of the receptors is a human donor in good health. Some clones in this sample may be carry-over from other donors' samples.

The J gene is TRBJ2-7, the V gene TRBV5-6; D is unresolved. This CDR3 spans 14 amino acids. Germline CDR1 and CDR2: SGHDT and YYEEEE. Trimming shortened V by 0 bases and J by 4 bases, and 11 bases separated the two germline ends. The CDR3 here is CASSLGAHQYEQYF. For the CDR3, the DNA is TGTGCCAGCAGCTTGGGGGCCCACCAGTACGAGCAGTACTTC.

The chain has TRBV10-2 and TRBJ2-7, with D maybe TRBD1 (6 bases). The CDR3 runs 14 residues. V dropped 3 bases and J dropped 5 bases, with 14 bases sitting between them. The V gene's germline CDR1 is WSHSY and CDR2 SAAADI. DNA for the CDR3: TGCGCCAGCAGTGACACCCCGGCAGGGGACGAGCAGTACTTC. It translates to CASSDTPAGDEQYF.

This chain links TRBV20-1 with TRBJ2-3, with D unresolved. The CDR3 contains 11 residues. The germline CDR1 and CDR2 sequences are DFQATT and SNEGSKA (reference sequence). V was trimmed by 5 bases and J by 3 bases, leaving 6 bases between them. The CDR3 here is CSAGLTDTQYF. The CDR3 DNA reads TGCAGTGCTGGGCTTACAGATACGCAGTATTTT.

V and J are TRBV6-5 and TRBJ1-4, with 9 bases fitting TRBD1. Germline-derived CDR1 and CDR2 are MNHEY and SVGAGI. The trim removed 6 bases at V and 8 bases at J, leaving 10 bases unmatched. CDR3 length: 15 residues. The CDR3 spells CASSRTGALPEKLFF. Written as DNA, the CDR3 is TGTGCCAGCAGCCGGACAGGGGCGCTCCCCGAAAAACTGTTTTTT.

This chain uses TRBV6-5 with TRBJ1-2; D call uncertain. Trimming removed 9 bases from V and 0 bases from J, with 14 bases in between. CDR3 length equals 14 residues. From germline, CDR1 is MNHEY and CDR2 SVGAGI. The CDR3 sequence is CASARKLTNYGYTF. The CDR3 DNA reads TGTGCCAGTGCCAGGAAACTGACTAACTATGGCTACACCTTC.

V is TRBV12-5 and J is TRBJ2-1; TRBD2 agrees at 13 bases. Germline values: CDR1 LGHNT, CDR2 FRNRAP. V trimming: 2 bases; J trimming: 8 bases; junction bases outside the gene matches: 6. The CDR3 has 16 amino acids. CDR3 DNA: TGTGCTAGTGGTTTGAGGACTAGCGGGGGTACCGATGAGCAGTTCTTC. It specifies CASGLRTSGGTDEQFF.

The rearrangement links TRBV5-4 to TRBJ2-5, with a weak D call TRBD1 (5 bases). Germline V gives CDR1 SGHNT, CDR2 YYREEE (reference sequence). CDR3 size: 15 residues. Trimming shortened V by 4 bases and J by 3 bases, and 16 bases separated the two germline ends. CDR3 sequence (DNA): TGTGCCAGCAGCCAAACGTGGGGCCAAAAAGAGACCCAGTACTTC. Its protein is CASSQTWGQKETQYF.

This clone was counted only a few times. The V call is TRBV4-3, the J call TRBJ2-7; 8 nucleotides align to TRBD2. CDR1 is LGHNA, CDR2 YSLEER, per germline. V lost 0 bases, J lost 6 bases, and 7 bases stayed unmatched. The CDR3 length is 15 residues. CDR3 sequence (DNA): TGCGCCAGCAGCCAAGATCGGGAGGGTAATGCCGAGCAGTACTTC. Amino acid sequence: CASSQDREGNAEQYF.

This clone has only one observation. DNA for the CDR3: TGCAGCGTTGAATTCCCTTCGGGACTCCAAGAGACCCAGTACTTC. Translation: CSVEFPSGLQETQYF. The chain carries TRBV29-1 and TRBJ2-5; a weak D match, TRBD2 (6 bases). Germline loops: CDR1 SQVTM, CDR2 ANQGSEA. The CDR3 is made up of 15 amino acids. Deletions cut 2 bases from V and 1 base from J, with 14 bases between.